This is a list of T cell receptor beta chains from one sample in a study of cytomegalovirus exposure and HLA in healthy donors. Clones were sequenced by immunoSEQ multiplex PCR, and TCRdb holds only the in-frame ones, with some missing. The sample lists fewer than 60,000 clones; 90% to 95% were seen once. Sample: PBMCs. These receptors originate from a young woman in good health and CMV-seropositive. CDR3s include the opening cysteine and the closing phenylalanine or tryptophan. The order of the fields is V gene, J gene, D gene, clone size, CDR3 DNA, CDR3 protein. A D gene is named only where the DNA matches it firmly. Clone size is not always given. Where it is, it says once, few, many or a class for expanded clones.

V: TRBV27; J: TRBJ2-1; D: .; size: .; DNA: TGTGCCAGCAGTGAGAACAGGGGGGGTCTAGCGGCCTACAATGAGCAGTTCTTC; CDR3: CASSENRGGLAAYNEQFF
V: TRBV2; J: TRBJ1-2; D: TRBD1; size: .; DNA: TGTGCCAGCAGCGGAGTTCCGGCAGGGGGTGGCTACACCTTC; CDR3: CASSGVPAGGGYTF
V: TRBV19; J: TRBJ1-1; D: TRBD1; size: .; DNA: TGTGCCAGTAGTCCCGGGACAGGGGTCGGAGCTTTCTTT; CDR3: CASSPGTGVGAFF
V: TRBV7-2; J: TRBJ2-3; D: TRBD1; size: .; DNA: TGTGCCAGCAGCAAACAGGGGACAGATACGCAGTATTTT; CDR3: CASSKQGTDTQYF
V: TRBV2; J: TRBJ1-3; D: TRBD1; size: .; DNA: TGTGCCAGCAGTGAAGCATATTGGACAGGGGGCGACTCTGGAAACACCATATATTTT; CDR3: CASSEAYWTGGDSGNTIYF
V: TRBV20-1; J: TRBJ1-4; D: .; size: .; DNA: TGCAGTGCTATCACAGGGAAAAAACTGTTTTTT; CDR3: CSAITGKKLFF
V: TRBV4-1; J: TRBJ2-3; D: TRBD2; size: .; DNA: TGCGCCAGCAGCCAATTAGAGCGGGGGCTTCATACGCAGTATTTT; CDR3: CASSQLERGLHTQYF
V: TRBV9; J: TRBJ2-1; D: .; size: .; DNA: TGTGCCAGCAGCGTAGACGGGGGACGAAACAATGAGCAGTTCTTC; CDR3: CASSVDGGRNNEQFF
V: TRBV11-3; J: TRBJ2-1; D: TRBD2; size: .; DNA: TGTGCCAGCAGCCCACCGGGACTAGCGGGATGGGGTGAGCAGTTCTTC; CDR3: CASSPPGLAGWGEQFF
V: TRBV30; J: TRBJ2-7; D: TRBD1; size: .; DNA: TGTGCCTGGAGTGTTAGTCGGACAGGGGGCAGCTACGAGCAGTACTTC; CDR3: CAWSVSRTGGSYEQYF
V: TRBV18; J: TRBJ2-1; D: TRBD2; size: .; DNA: TGTGCCAGCTCACCACCGCTAGCGGGAGTAGTCAATGAGCAGTTCTTC; CDR3: CASSPPLAGVVNEQFF
V: TRBV19; J: TRBJ2-7; D: TRBD1; size: .; DNA: TGTGCCAGTAGTAATCGGGACAGGGTCTACGAGCAGTACTTC; CDR3: CASSNRDRVYEQYF
V: TRBV5-4; J: TRBJ2-6; D: .; size: .; DNA: TGTGCCAGCAGCTTGAACGGACTCGCCTTCTCTGGGGCCAACGTCCTGACTTTC; CDR3: CASSLNGLAFSGANVLTF
V: TRBV5-1; J: TRBJ1-2; D: .; size: .; DNA: TGCGCCAGCAGCTTGGGAGGGCCCAATAACTATGGCTACACCTTC; CDR3: CASSLGGPNNYGYTF
V: TRBV6-5; J: TRBJ1-1; D: TRBD1; size: .; DNA: TGTGCCAGCAATAGACAGGGGCTGACTGAAGCTTTCTTT; CDR3: CASNRQGLTEAFF
V: TRBV30; J: TRBJ1-1; D: .; size: .; DNA: TGTGCCTGGAGTCCACGGGGGGCTGAAGCTTTCTTT; CDR3: CAWSPRGAEAFF
V: TRBV27; J: TRBJ2-1; D: .; size: .; DNA: TGTGCCAGCAGTCCACCTAGCGTCTCCTACAATGAGCAGTTCTTC; CDR3: CASSPPSVSYNEQFF
V: TRBV2; J: TRBJ2-5; D: .; size: .; DNA: TGTGCCAGCAAAAGGCAGGCTGAGACCCAGTACTTC; CDR3: CASKRQAETQYF
V: TRBV28; J: TRBJ2-3; D: .; size: .; DNA: TGTGCCAGTAGACAGCGTAAGACAGATACGCAGTATTTT; CDR3: CASRQRKTDTQYF
V: TRBV5-1; J: TRBJ2-1; D: .; size: .; DNA: TGCGCCAGCAGCTTGGTTCCGGGCGGGCCCTACAATGAGCAGTTCTTC; CDR3: CASSLVPGGPYNEQFF
V: TRBV30; J: TRBJ2-7; D: .; size: .; DNA: TGTGCCTGCTTAGCCAGCGGATCGTACGAGCAGTACTTC; CDR3: CACLASGSYEQYF
V: TRBV9; J: TRBJ1-3; D: .; size: .; DNA: TGTGCCAGCAGCGTAGGTCTCAGGGGTTTTTCTGGAAACACCATATATTTT; CDR3: CASSVGLRGFSGNTIYF
V: TRBV11-1; J: TRBJ2-7; D: .; size: .; DNA: TGTGCCAGCAGCATACTAGCTGGCGAGCAGTACTTC; CDR3: CASSILAGEQYF
V: TRBV5-1; J: TRBJ1-6; D: .; size: .; DNA: TGCGCCAGCAGCCGAACTACAGGGAGCAATTCACCCCTCCACTTT; CDR3: CASSRTTGSNSPLHF
V: TRBV5-1; J: TRBJ1-1; D: .; size: once; DNA: TGCGCCAGCAGCTCACCGGGACAATCGAACACTGAAGCTTTCTTT; CDR3: CASSSPGQSNTEAFF
V: TRBV25-1; J: TRBJ1-4; D: TRBD1; size: .; DNA: TGTGCCAGCGGAGTCCCGGGACAGGGGGCAGCAACTAATGAAAAACTGTTTTTT; CDR3: CASGVPGQGAATNEKLFF
V: TRBV30; J: TRBJ1-6; D: .; size: .; DNA: TGTGCCTGGAGTCGGTCCACTCGGAATTCACCCCTCCACTTT; CDR3: CAWSRSTRNSPLHF
V: TRBV4-2; J: TRBJ1-1; D: .; size: .; DNA: TGTGCCAGCAGCCAAGATTTTCACTATGGGAACACTGAAGCTTTCTTT; CDR3: CASSQDFHYGNTEAFF
V: TRBV5-1; J: TRBJ1-2; D: TRBD1; size: .; DNA: TGCGCCAGCAGCTTGAATGGACAGGACAACTATGGCTACACCTTC; CDR3: CASSLNGQDNYGYTF
V: TRBV4-2; J: TRBJ1-1; D: TRBD1; size: .; DNA: TGTGCCAGCAGCCAAGATGAGGGGTGGACAGGTTTTGGGAGTCGGGACGGTGAAGCTTTCTTT; CDR3: CASSQDEGWTGFGSRDGEAFF
V: TRBV7-2; J: TRBJ2-7; D: .; size: .; DNA: TGTGCCAGCAGCTTAGGAGTGTTCCGCTCCTACGAGCAGTACTTC; CDR3: CASSLGVFRSYEQYF
V: TRBV27; J: TRBJ2-7; D: TRBD2; size: .; DNA: TGTGCCAGCAGTTTTCCCCTAGCGGACCGCTACGAGCAGTACTTC; CDR3: CASSFPLADRYEQYF
V: TRBV5-6; J: TRBJ1-4; D: .; size: .; DNA: TGTGCCAGCAGCAGAAGGACAGCCCACCGGCTTGGATCTAATGAAAAACTGTTTTTT; CDR3: CASSRRTAHRLGSNEKLFF
V: TRBV5-6; J: TRBJ2-7; D: TRBD1; size: .; DNA: TGTGCCAGCAGCGGAGGACAGGGGGGAACCTACGAGCAGTACTTC; CDR3: CASSGGQGGTYEQYF
V: TRBV6-1; J: TRBJ1-2; D: .; size: .; DNA: TGTGCCAGCAGTAACGACCGGGAGGTCGGTGATTTC; CDR3: CASSNDREVGDF
V: TRBV4-2; J: TRBJ2-5; D: .; size: .; DNA: TGTGCCAGCAGCCAAGAAGAGCAGGGGAGAGAGACCCAGTACTTC; CDR3: CASSQEEQGRETQYF
V: TRBV19; J: TRBJ1-2; D: TRBD1; size: .; DNA: TGTGCCAGTAGTATGACAGGGGCGCGGGGCTACACCTTC; CDR3: CASSMTGARGYTF
V: TRBV19; J: TRBJ1-5; D: .; size: .; DNA: TGTGCCCCTGTCCCCCCGACAGGAAGCAATCAGCCCCAGCATTTT; CDR3: CAPVPPTGSNQPQHF
V: TRBV6-5; J: TRBJ1-1; D: TRBD1; size: .; DNA: TGTGCCAGCAGTCAGGGACAGGCACGAATAAATGAAGCTTTCTTT; CDR3: CASSQGQARINEAFF
V: TRBV5-4; J: TRBJ2-7; D: .; size: .; DNA: TGTGCCAGCAGCTTGGACGGCGGACAGTCCCCCTACGAGCAGTACTTC; CDR3: CASSLDGGQSPYEQYF
V: TRBV19; J: TRBJ2-3; D: .; size: .; DNA: TGTGCCAGTAGAGACAGCCCTAGCACAGATACGCAGTATTTT; CDR3: CASRDSPSTDTQYF